What follows is one TCR beta chain and its context. This record comes from a study of blood T cell repertoires in COVID-19. Across the whole study: Sites across the United States, Italy and Spain contributed samples from acute and convalescent COVID-19. PBMCs, B-cell-depleted T cells, or T cells provided the cDNA or gDNA that made up the material.

CDR3 size: 14 residues. Germline V gives CDR1 SGHAT, CDR2 FQNNGV. V was clipped by 3 bases and J by 5 bases, with 13 bases between them. Source study methods: Reference gene primer amplification yielded estimated nucleated cell counts. Sequencing was performed with immunoSEQ multiplex PCR; in TCRdb, only in-frame clones are kept and a portion is missing. Clonal size and the V and J genes are those of that table, whereas D and trimming came from the DNA. Of fewer than 120,000 clones in the sample, 65% to 80% were seen once. The TCR originated in a woman aged 55-70 years with acute or convalescent COVID-19. The source material was peripheral blood. The chain has TRBV11-2 and TRBJ1-1; D call uncertain. CDR3 coding DNA: TGTGCCAGCAGCTTCCAAGGATTCGGGACTGAAGCTTTCTTT. This codes for CASSFQGFGTEAFF.